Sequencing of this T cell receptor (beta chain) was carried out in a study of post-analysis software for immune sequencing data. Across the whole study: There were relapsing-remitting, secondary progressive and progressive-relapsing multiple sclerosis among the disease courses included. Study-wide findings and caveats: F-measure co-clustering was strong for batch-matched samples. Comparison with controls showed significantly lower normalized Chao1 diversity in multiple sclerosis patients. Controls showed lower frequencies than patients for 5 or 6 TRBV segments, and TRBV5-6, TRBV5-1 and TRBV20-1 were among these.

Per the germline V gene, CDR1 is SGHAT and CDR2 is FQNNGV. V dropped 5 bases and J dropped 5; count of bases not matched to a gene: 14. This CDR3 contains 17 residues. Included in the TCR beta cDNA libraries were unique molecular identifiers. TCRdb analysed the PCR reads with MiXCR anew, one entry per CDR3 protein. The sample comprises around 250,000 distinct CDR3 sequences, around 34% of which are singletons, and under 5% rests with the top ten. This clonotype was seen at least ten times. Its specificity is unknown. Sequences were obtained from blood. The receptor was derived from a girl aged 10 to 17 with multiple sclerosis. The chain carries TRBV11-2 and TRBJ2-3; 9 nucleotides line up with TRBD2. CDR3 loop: CASSGGLAGLFKDTQYF. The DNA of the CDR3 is TGTGCCAGCAGCGGGGGGCTAGCGGGGCTATTTAAAGATACGCAGTATTTT. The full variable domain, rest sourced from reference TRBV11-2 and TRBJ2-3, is EAGVAQSPRYKIIEKRQSVAFWCNPISGHATLYWYQQILGQGPKLLIQFQNNGVVDDSQLPKDRFSAERLKGVDSTLKIQPAKLEDSAVYLCASSGGLAGLFKDTQYFGPGTRLTVL.